This T cell receptor beta chain was documented in a study of blood T cells in healthy people across ages. The ends lost 2 bases at V and 7 bases at J; junction bases unmatched: 2. The CDR3 has 13 amino acids. Germline V gene lookup returns CDR1 SGHTA and CDR2 FQGNSA. Total RNA was extracted at no less than 5.5 micrograms per sample. Sample-barcoded 5' priming and a J-beta primer mix drove a second PCR of 7 to 11 cycles. One entry per CDR3 protein results from TCRdb running MiXCR on the 5' RACE reads. The table records 650,000 to 1,000,000 distinct CDR3 sequences, roughly 35% of them present only once. A few counts support this clonotype.

The rearrangement joins TRBV7-2 to TRBJ1-5; 7 bases map to TRBD1. The origin of this receptor is a man aged 18 to 29 in good health. Sequencing was done on a sample of blood. The CDR3 nucleotides are TGTGCCAGCAGCTTATTGGGACAGCAGCCCCAGCATTTT. As protein: CASSLLGQQPQHF.